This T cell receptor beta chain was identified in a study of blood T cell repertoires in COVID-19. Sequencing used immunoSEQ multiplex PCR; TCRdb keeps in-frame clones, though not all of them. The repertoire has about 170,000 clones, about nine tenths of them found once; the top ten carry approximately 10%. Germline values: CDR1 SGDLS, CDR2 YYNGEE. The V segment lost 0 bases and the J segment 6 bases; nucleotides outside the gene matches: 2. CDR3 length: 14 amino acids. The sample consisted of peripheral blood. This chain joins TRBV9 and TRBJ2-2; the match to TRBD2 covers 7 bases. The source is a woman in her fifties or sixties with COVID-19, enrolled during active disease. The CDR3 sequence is CASSVVAGAGELFF. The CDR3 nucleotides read TGTGCCAGCAGCGTAGTCGCGGGAGCCGGGGAGCTGTTTTTT. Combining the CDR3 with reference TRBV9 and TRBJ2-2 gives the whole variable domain DSGVTQTPKHLITATGQRVTLRCSPRSGDLSVYWYQQSLDQGLQFLIQYYNGEERAKGNILERFSAQQFPDLHSELNLSSLELGDSALYFCASSVVAGAGELFFGEGSRLTVL.